This TCR beta chain was identified in a study of response to subunit inactivated influenza vaccine. Study-wide results and caveats: Few new T cells, the authors suggested, are recruited by each seasonal influenza vaccination.

The CDR3 is made up of 11 amino acids. Germline V gives CDR1 DFQATT, CDR2 SNEGSKA (reference sequence). V was pared by 2 bases and J by 11 bases, with 12 bases between. A few counts support this clonotype. Its antigen is not known. MiXCR, applied by TCRdb to the RT-PCR reads, yields one record per CDR3 protein. The sample has 400,000 to 650,000 distinct CDR3 sequences, more than 7% seen once. The source was PBMCs from blood, collected 23 months after vaccination. The TCR sequence derives from a man aged 50 to 75 who received an inactivated influenza vaccine. The gene calls are TRBV20-1 and TRBJ1-1; D is unresolved. The CDR3 reads CSARTRLGAFF. In DNA form, the CDR3 reads TGCAGTGCTAGAACGAGGCTTGGTGCTTTCTTT.